Below, 20 T cell receptor beta chains from the same sample are listed, as sequenced in a study of shared clonotypes between healthy human individuals. Here immunoSEQ multiplex PCR was the method, and the copy in TCRdb shows in-frame clones only, minus some. This sample has around 980,000 clones, with 78% found just once. Sequenced: memory CD4+ T cells from PBMCs. Documented subset: CD45RA-negative fraction. These receptors were taken from a man aged 18 to 30 in good health. Some clones in this sample may be carry-over from other donors' samples.

The chain recombines TRBV10-2 with TRBJ2-2, with D hard to call. V was trimmed by 7 bases and J by 1 base, leaving 4 bases between them. This CDR3 is 12 amino acids long. In germline, CDR1 is WSHSY, CDR2 SAAADI. This chain's CDR3 is CASMGNTGELFF. The CDR3 region has the DNA TGCGCCAGCATGGGGAACACCGGGGAGCTGTTTTTT.

The V and J genes are TRBV6-6 and TRBJ1-1; D not certain. The CDR3 spans 15 residues. V was trimmed by 0 bases and J by 4 bases, leaving 12 bases between them. From germline, CDR1 is MNHNY and CDR2 SVGAGI (reference sequence). DNA of the CDR3: TGTGCCAGCAGTTACTCGAAGGGAATTGGCACTGAAGCTTTCTTT. The encoded protein is CASSYSKGIGTEAFF.

V usage is TRBV2 and J usage is TRBJ1-1; D unclear. Deletions cut 6 bases from V and 0 bases from J, with 11 bases between. Per the germline V gene, CDR1 is SNHLY and CDR2 is FYNNEI. This CDR3 spans 14 amino acids. This CDR3 is CASSLLPVNTEAFF. CDR3 bases: TGTGCCAGCAGCCTTCTACCAGTGAACACTGAAGCTTTCTTT.

The V call is TRBV19, the J call TRBJ1-1, with D perhaps matching TRBD1 (5 bases). The CDR3 is made up of 14 amino acids. Germline CDR1 and CDR2: LNHDA and SQIVND (reference sequence). V was shortened by 1 base and J by 5 bases, with 11 bases between the two germline ends. CDR3 amino acids: CASSIAGSRTEAFF. The DNA for the CDR3 is TGTGCCAGTAGTATAGCAGGGAGTCGGACTGAAGCTTTCTTT.

This clone was seen at least ten times. V and J are TRBV11-1 and TRBJ1-2, with 10 bases fitting TRBD1. J was trimmed by 8 bases and V by 2 bases; bases with no gene match: 5. The CDR3 is 14 residues long. CDR1 is SGHAT, CDR2 FQDESV, per germline (reference sequence). CDR3 amino acids: CASSLTRQGAGYTF. CDR3 DNA: TGTGCCAGCAGCTTAACCCGACAGGGGGCCGGCTACACCTTC.

DNA for the CDR3: TGTGCCAGCAGCTGGGAGGGGGAACAAGAGACCCAGTACTTC. Residues: CASSWEGEQETQYF. The rearrangement links TRBV5-4 to TRBJ2-5, with D possibly being TRBD2 (7 bases). V lost 3 bases and J 2 bases, leaving 11 bases between the germline ends. This CDR3 has 14 residues. The germline gives CDR1 SGHNT, CDR2 YYREEE (reference sequence).

The chain combines TRBV2 with TRBJ2-7; D call uncertain. The CDR3 totals 14 residues. The ends were cut back, 3 bases at V and 3 bases at J, with 12 bases in the middle. The germline CDR1 and CDR2 sequences are SNHLY and FYNNEI. The CDR3 region is CASSERQSNYEQYF. The CDR3 DNA follows: TGTGCCAGCAGTGAGAGGCAGTCAAACTACGAGCAGTACTTC.

This clone showed up just a few times. This chain uses TRBV30 with TRBJ1-1, with 11 bases fitting TRBD1. The CDR3 runs 14 residues. Germline-derived CDR1 and CDR2 are GTSNPN and SVGIG (reference sequence). With V trimmed by 5 bases and J by 2 bases, 4 bases remained unmatched. The CDR3 region has the DNA TGTGCCTGGCTGGACAGGGGGCTTAACACTGAAGCTTTCTTT. Residues: CAWLDRGLNTEAFF.

The CDR3 bases are TGTGCCAGCAGCTTATTTGGCGGGAGCGAGACCCAGTACTTC. Protein sequence: CASSLFGGSETQYF. This chain uses TRBV11-1 with TRBJ2-5; 7 bases map to TRBD2. This CDR3 comprises 14 residues. V shed 2 bases and J 5 bases; nucleotides not matched to a gene: 5. Germline values: CDR1 SGHAT, CDR2 FQDESV (reference sequence).

V gene TRBV9 combines with J gene TRBJ2-3, with D uncertain. Trimming left V 4 bases short and J 6 bases short, with 9 bases between. The CDR3 covers 12 residues. In germline, CDR1 is SGDLS, CDR2 YYNGEE. The CDR3 here is CASSSPTDTQYF. The CDR3 bases are TGTGCCAGCAGCTCGCCCACCGATACGCAGTATTTT.

The rearrangement uses TRBV11-2 and TRBJ2-3; D is unclear. V lost 5 bases, J lost 7 bases, and 16 bases lay in between. CDR3 length: 14 residues. Germline CDR1 and CDR2: SGHAT and FQNNGV. CDR3 nucleotide sequence: TGTGCCAGCAGCCCGATAAAGGACGGTAATACGCAGTATTTT. It encodes CASSPIKDGNTQYF.

The chain is built from TRBV28 and TRBJ1-2; D might be TRBD1 (6 bases). Trimming removed 4 bases from V and 8 bases from J, with 17 bases in between. The CDR3 is 14 residues long. Looked up from germline, CDR1 is MDHEN and CDR2 is SYDVKM. CDR3 in amino acids: CASSSTYRVRGYTF. The CDR3 DNA is TGTGCCAGCAGTTCCACCTACAGGGTTCGGGGCTACACCTTC.

The V gene is TRBV28, the J gene TRBJ1-5; D is ambiguous. The CDR3 loop spans 13 amino acids. Trimming removed 3 bases from V and 11 bases from J, with 14 bases in between. The germline CDR1 and CDR2 sequences are MDHEN and SYDVKM. The CDR3 loop reads CASSFGKSTAQHF. The CDR3 DNA sequence: TGTGCCAGCAGTTTCGGGAAATCTACAGCCCAGCATTTT.

The chain links TRBV5-1 to TRBJ1-1; D perhaps matches TRBD1 (5 bases). The CDR3 contains 17 residues. Per germline, CDR1 SGHRS and CDR2 YFSETQ. Trimming removed 4 bases at V and 0 bases at J, with 19 bases between. CDR3 loop: CASSPTPIGHLNTEAFF. For the CDR3, the DNA is TGCGCCAGCAGCCCCACACCTATCGGACACCTGAACACTGAAGCTTTCTTT.

J is TRBJ2-3 and V is TRBV6-6; 10 nucleotides line up with TRBD1. The trim removed 6 bases at V and 3 bases at J, leaving 6 bases unmatched. CDR1 MNHNY and CDR2 SVGAGI come from the germline V gene (reference sequence). The CDR3 consists of 15 residues. CDR3 sequence: CASSWTGGGTDTQYF. In DNA form, the CDR3 reads TGTGCCAGCAGCTGGACAGGGGGTGGGACAGATACGCAGTATTTT.

This chain joins TRBV11-2 and TRBJ2-5; 11 bases line up with TRBD2. Germline V gene lookup returns CDR1 SGHAT and CDR2 FQNNGV. This CDR3 spans 16 amino acids. With 5 bases clipped from V and 5 bases from J, the junction kept 10 bases outside the gene matches. The CDR3 loop reads CASSRPVAGGIETQYF. In nucleotides, the CDR3 is TGTGCCAGCAGCCGGCCGGTAGCGGGAGGGATCGAGACCCAGTACTTC.

The rearrangement uses TRBV27 and TRBJ2-7, with 8 bases that match TRBD1. J lost 2 bases, V lost 6 bases, and 6 bases had no gene match. The CDR3 spans 14 residues. CDR1 and CDR2 (germline): MNHEY, SMNVEV (reference sequence). The CDR3 DNA sequence: TGTGCCAGCAGACCGGGACAGGTGACCTACGAGCAGTACTTC. This sequence encodes CASRPGQVTYEQYF.

The chain joins TRBV29-1 to TRBJ2-1; 8 nucleotides line up with TRBD2. CDR1 SQVTM and CDR2 ANQGSEA come from the germline V gene. V was clipped by 3 bases and J by 8 bases; unmatched bases: 3. This CDR3 is 12 amino acids long. CDR3 DNA sequence: TGCAGCGTTGAGACTAGCGCTTATGAGCAGTTCTTC. This sequence encodes CSVETSAYEQFF.

The V gene is TRBV29-1, the J gene TRBJ1-5, with 8 bases that match TRBD1. CDR1 is SQVTM, CDR2 ANQGSEA, per germline. This CDR3 has 16 amino acids. Trimming at V came to 2 bases and at J to 2 bases, leaving 8 bases not matched to a gene. The CDR3 coding sequence is TGCAGCGTTGAAACGGACAGGGAGGAGGGCAATCAGCCCCAGCATTTT. Its protein is CSVETDREEGNQPQHF.

In DNA form, the CDR3 reads TGTGCCTGGAGTGTACGCGAGGAAGCTTTCTTT. It is translated as CAWSVREEAFF. This chain joins TRBV30 and TRBJ1-1; D unclear. The germline gives CDR1 GTSNPN, CDR2 SVGIG (reference sequence). The CDR3 spans 11 residues. Trimming stripped 0 bases from V and 8 bases from J, with 7 bases between.